This T cell receptor (beta chain) was found in a study of CD8 T cells in Susac syndrome. RNA, at about 0.45 to 1 ug, was reverse transcribed with random hexamers. TCRdb passed the immunoSEQ multiplex PCR reads through MiXCR, listing each CDR3 protein once. Of about 75,000 distinct CDR3 sequences listed, approximately 93% were seen once; the top ten hold about 0.5%. The length of the CDR3 is 14 residues. CDR1 and CDR2 (germline): SQVTM, ANQGSEA. With 4 bases clipped from V and 5 bases from J, the junction kept 3 bases outside the gene matches. The TCR comes from a human donor with Susac syndrome. The J gene is TRBJ2-2, the V gene TRBV29-1, with 11 positions matching TRBD1. Sequencing input: CD8+ T cells from PBMCs. The CDR3: CSVGDRGITGELFF. CDR3 nucleotides: TGCAGCGTTGGGGACAGGGGGATAACCGGGGAGCTGTTTTTT.